Shown below are 15 T cell receptor beta chains from a single sample sequenced in a study of T cells in Graves' hyperthyroidism and ophthalmopathy (dated by TCRdb to between 2018 and 2021). The library was prepared using multiplex PCR. The sequencing machine was an Illumina HiSeq 2000. The TCR beta CDR3 regions were amplified from RNA transcripts. The TCR CDR3 was subjected to a first round of RT-PCR using the HTBI primer set and the Qiagen OneStep RT-PCR kit. TCRdb passed the public sequencing reads through fastp at Q25 and MiXCR, retaining productive beta sequences. All rows with the same CDR3 protein become a single entry with the most common DNA and genes. This sample is represented by around 350,000 distinct CDR3 sequences; roughly 13% of them were singletons. Clones ranked in the top ten supply around 9.2% of the sample. The source material was blood. These receptors all stem from a woman between 18 and 29 years old with Graves' hyperthyroidism.

The chain couples TRBV5-6 to TRBJ1-5; 7 bases map to TRBD1. The V gene's germline CDR1 is SGHDT and CDR2 YYEEEE. This CDR3 region has 14 residues. Unmatched junction bases numbered 6, after V lost 3 bases and J lost 6 bases. The CDR3 region has the DNA TGTGCCAGCAGCTCAGACAGGGTGTCTCAGCCCCAGCATTTT. This sequence encodes CASSSDRVSQPQHF. Filled out from reference TRBV5-6 and TRBJ1-5, the complete variable domain reads DAGVTQSPTHLIKTRGQQVTLRCSPKSGHDTVSWYQQALGQGPQFIFQYYEEEERQRGNFPDRFSGHQFPNYSSELNVNALLLGDSALYLCASSSDRVSQPQHFGDGTRLSIL.

As for this clonotype: A much larger clonotype is one base distant, so this may be a read error. The chain links TRBV7-9 to TRBJ2-1; D gene unclear. The germline V and J ends were trimmed by 0 bases and 13 bases, with 19 bases remaining between them. Per germline, CDR1 SEHNR and CDR2 FQNEAQ (reference sequence). CDR3 size: 15 residues. For the CDR3, the DNA is TGTGCCAGCAGCTTAGCGTTTGGGGATGTGAACATTCAGTTCTTC. Translation: CASSLAFGDVNIQFF.

This clonotype showed up many times. The chain carries TRBV12-3 or TRBV12-4 and TRBJ1-1; TRBD1 agrees at 7 bases. There are 14 residues in the CDR3. Unmatched junction bases numbered 5, after V lost 5 bases and J lost 2 bases. CDR3 nucleotides: TGTGCCAGCAGTATAGGGACAGCCAACACTGAAGCTTTCTTT. Translation: CASSIGTANTEAFF.

The table lists this clonotype with many counts. J is TRBJ2-4 and V is TRBV2; tentatively, D is TRBD2 (5 bases). The germline CDR1 and CDR2 sequences are SNHLY and FYNNEI. CDR3 size: 17 residues. V lost 3 bases and J lost 0, with 15 bases in between. The CDR3 spells CASSDAYDGLAKNIQYF. CDR3 nucleotides: TGTGCCAGCAGTGACGCATATGATGGACTAGCCAAAAACATTCAGTACTTC.

The gene calls are TRBV3-1 and TRBJ2-3, with 13 bases lining up with TRBD2. This CDR3 has 17 amino acids. Looked up from germline, CDR1 is LGHDT and CDR2 is YNNKEL (reference sequence). V gave up 6 bases and J gave up 5 bases; unmatched junction bases: 11. CDR3 in amino acids: CASSARGLAGVVDTQYF. The CDR3 DNA reads TGTGCCAGCAGTGCCCGAGGACTAGCGGGGGTGGTAGATACGCAGTATTTT.

The V call is TRBV19, the J call TRBJ2-6; 9 nucleotides align to TRBD1. This CDR3 is 18 amino acids long. Germline CDR1 is LNHDA and CDR2 is SQIVND (reference sequence). The ends lost 2 bases at V and 0 bases at J; junction bases unmatched: 5. The CDR3 here is CASSIFGTGLSGANVLTF. The DNA of the CDR3 is TGTGCCAGTAGTATATTTGGGACAGGGCTCTCTGGGGCCAACGTCCTGACTTTC.

The chain uses TRBV10-3 and TRBJ1-4; D not resolved. Germline loops: CDR1 ENHRY, CDR2 SYGVKD. V was trimmed by 5 bases and J by 7 bases, leaving 20 bases between them. CDR3 length: 16 amino acids. CDR3 loop: CAISNQPLRRVEKLFF. CDR3 sequence (DNA): TGTGCCATCAGTAATCAGCCTCTTCGTCGAGTTGAAAAACTGTTTTTT.

This clonotype has a count of ten or more. The chain joins TRBV28 to TRBJ2-7; 10 bases line up with TRBD1. Germline values: CDR1 MDHEN, CDR2 SYDVKM. V dropped 5 bases and J dropped 2; count of bases not matched to a gene: 9. The length of the CDR3 is 16 residues. This CDR3 reads CASSGVDRGRTYEQYF. CDR3 coding DNA: TGTGCCAGCAGTGGGGTCGACAGGGGGCGGACCTACGAGCAGTACTTC.

This clonotype was picked up many times. The chain employs TRBV7-3 and TRBJ2-4; D might be TRBD2 (6 bases). The germline gives CDR1 SGHTA, CDR2 FQGTGA. The germline V and J ends were trimmed by 5 bases and 4 bases, with 12 bases remaining between them. This CDR3 contains 14 residues. The CDR3 loop reads CASSPGAGKNIQYF. The CDR3 DNA reads TGTGCCAGCAGCCCGGGAGCTGGGAAAAACATTCAGTACTTC.

The chain has TRBV4-2 and TRBJ1-2; tentative D call: TRBD1 (5 bases). This CDR3 has 14 amino acids. The germline gives CDR1 LGHNA, CDR2 YNFKEQ. V lost 0 bases to trimming and J lost 2 bases, with 7 bases between them. Here the CDR3 reads CASSQDDRNYGYTF. The CDR3 coding sequence is TGTGCCAGCAGCCAAGATGACAGAAACTATGGCTACACCTTC.

This clonotype was observed at least ten times. The chain is built from TRBV6-1 and TRBJ1-1, with no clear D. Germline loops: CDR1 MNHNS, CDR2 SASEGT. The CDR3 extends over 13 amino acids. The ends were cut back, 6 bases at V and 4 bases at J, with 12 bases in the middle. CDR3 in amino acids: CASSRQESTEAFF. CDR3 bases: TGTGCCAGCAGCCGTCAGGAGAGCACTGAAGCTTTCTTT.

The chain recombines TRBV29-1 with TRBJ2-2; no definite D call. Germline assignment: CDR1 SQVTM and CDR2 ANQGSEA. This CDR3 comprises 10 residues. V lost 5 bases, J lost 5 bases, and 3 bases lay in between. CDR3 coding DNA: TGCAGCGTTCCAACCGGGGAGCTGTTTTTT. This gives the protein CSVPTGELFF.

This clonotype was picked up many times. V usage is TRBV5-1 and J usage is TRBJ2-1; 10 positions match TRBD2. Trimming took 1 base from V and 8 from J; bases not matched to a gene: 12. CDR1 and CDR2 from the germline V gene are SGHRS and YFSETQ. The CDR3 totals 17 residues. DNA for the CDR3: TGCGCCAGCAGCTTGCCTCCAACAGCGGGGGGGAGTCATGAGCAGTTCTTC. Protein sequence: CASSLPPTAGGSHEQFF.

This clonotype was detected ten times or more. The chain joins TRBV5-1 to TRBJ1-6, with D perhaps TRBD1 (5 bases). The V end lost 0 bases, the J end lost 7 bases, and 11 bases lay between the germline ends. The CDR3 runs to 15 residues. CDR1 and CDR2 (germline): SGHRS, YFSETQ. The CDR3 DNA reads TGCGCCAGCAGCTTGGAAGGGGAGGGGAATTCACCCCTCCACTTT. Protein: CASSLEGEGNSPLHF.

The table lists this clonotype with many counts. CDR3 sequence reads: CAWSVRGQIRFYEQYF. Written as DNA, the CDR3 is TGTGCCTGGAGTGTACGCGGACAGATCCGTTTTTACGAGCAGTACTTC. The rearrangement joins TRBV30 to TRBJ2-7, with D maybe TRBD1 (6 bases). The V end lost 0 bases, the J end lost 4 bases, and 19 bases lay between the germline ends. Germline CDR1 is GTSNPN and CDR2 is SVGIG (reference sequence). This CDR3 has 16 residues.